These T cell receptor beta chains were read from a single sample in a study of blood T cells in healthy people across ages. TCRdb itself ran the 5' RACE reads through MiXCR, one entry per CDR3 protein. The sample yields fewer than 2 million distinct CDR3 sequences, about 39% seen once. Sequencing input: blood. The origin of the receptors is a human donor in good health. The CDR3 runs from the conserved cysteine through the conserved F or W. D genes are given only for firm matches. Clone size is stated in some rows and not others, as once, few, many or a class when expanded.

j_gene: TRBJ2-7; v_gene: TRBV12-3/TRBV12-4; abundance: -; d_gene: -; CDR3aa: CASSLGLESDYEQYF; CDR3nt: TGTGCCAGCAGTTTAGGACTAGAGTCAGACTACGAGCAGTACTTC
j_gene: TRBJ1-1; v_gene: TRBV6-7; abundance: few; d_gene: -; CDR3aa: CASSYREGSDTEAFF; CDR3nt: TGTGCCAGCAGTTACCGCGAGGGTTCCGACACTGAAGCTTTCTTT
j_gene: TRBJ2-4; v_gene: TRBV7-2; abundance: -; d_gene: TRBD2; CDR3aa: CAGSRGLAEVGEQYF; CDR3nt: TGTGCCGGCAGCAGGGGACTAGCGGAGGTGGGGGAGCAGTACTTC
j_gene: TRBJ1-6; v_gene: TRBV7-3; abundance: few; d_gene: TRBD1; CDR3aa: CASSRRGGAGSPLHF; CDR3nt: TGTGCCAGCAGCCGCCGAGGGGGCGCTGGGTCACCCCTCCACTTT
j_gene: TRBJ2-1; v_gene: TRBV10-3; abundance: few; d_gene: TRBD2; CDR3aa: CAIRSTSGGLSSYNEQFF; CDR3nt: TGTGCCATCAGGTCGACTAGCGGGGGACTCAGCTCCTACAATGAGCAGTTCTTC
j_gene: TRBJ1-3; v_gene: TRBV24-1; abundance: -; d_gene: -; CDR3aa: CATSDMRNGDTIYF; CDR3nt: TGTGCCACCAGTGACATGAGGAATGGGGACACCATATATTTT
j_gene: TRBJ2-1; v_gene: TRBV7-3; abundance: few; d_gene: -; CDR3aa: CAGSLIGVGYTKYNEQFF; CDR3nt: TGTGCCGGCAGCTTAATTGGCGTCGGCTATACTAAATACAATGAGCAGTTCTTC
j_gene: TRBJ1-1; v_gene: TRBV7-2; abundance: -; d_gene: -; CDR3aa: CASSLTYVGGRGNTEAFF; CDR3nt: TGTGCCAGCAGCCTTACTTACGTCGGGGGCCGGGGGAACACTGAAGCTTTCTTT
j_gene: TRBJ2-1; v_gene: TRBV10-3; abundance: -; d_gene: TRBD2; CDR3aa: CAISESLPASGGTEQFF; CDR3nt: TGTGCCATCAGTGAGTCTCTCCCGGCTAGCGGGGGTACTGAGCAGTTCTTC
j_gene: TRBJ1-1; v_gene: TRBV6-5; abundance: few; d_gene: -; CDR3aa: CASSYLQGLDTEAFF; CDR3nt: TGTGCCAGCAGTTACCTACAGGGTTTGGACACTGAAGCTTTCTTT
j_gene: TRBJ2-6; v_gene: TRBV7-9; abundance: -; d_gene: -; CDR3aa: CASSGGNGANVLTF; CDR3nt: TGTGCCAGCAGCGGGGGGAATGGGGCCAACGTCCTGACTTTC
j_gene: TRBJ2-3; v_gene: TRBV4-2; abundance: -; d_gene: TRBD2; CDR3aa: CASSQDFRGLASSDTRYF; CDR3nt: TGTGCCAGCAGCCAAGATTTTCGCGGACTAGCTTCTTCAGATACGCGGTATTTT
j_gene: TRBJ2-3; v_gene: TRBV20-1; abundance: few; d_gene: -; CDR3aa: CSARAGARTDTQYF; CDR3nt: TGCAGTGCTAGAGCGGGGGCGAGGACAGATACGCAGTATTTT
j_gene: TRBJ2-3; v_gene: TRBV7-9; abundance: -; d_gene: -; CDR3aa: CASSLGRGALTDTQYF; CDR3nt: TGTGCCAGCAGCTTAGGACGCGGGGCTCTCACAGATACGCAGTATTTT
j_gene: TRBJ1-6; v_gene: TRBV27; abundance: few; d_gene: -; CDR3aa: CASSTRESPLHF; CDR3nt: TGTGCCAGCTCGACACGGGAATCACCCCTCCACTTT
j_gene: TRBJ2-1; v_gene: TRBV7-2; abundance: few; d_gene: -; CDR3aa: CASSFERLDEQFF; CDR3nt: TGTGCCAGCAGCTTCGAGAGGCTCGATGAGCAGTTCTTC
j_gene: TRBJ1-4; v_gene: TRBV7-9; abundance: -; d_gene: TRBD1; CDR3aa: CASSLGDRRREKLFF; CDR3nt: TGTGCCAGCAGCTTAGGGGACAGACGAAGGGAAAAACTGTTTTTT
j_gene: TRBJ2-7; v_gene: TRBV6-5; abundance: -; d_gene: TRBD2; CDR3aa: CASSSPREGDLYEQYF; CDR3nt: TGTGCCAGCAGTTCCCCCCGGGAGGGGGATCTCTACGAGCAGTACTTC
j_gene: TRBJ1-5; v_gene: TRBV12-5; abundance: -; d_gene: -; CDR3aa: CASDPGQPNQPQHF; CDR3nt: TGTGCTAGTGACCCTGGACAGCCCAATCAGCCCCAGCATTTT
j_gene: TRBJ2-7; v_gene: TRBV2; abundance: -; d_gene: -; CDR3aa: CASGRRDPYEQYF; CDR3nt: TGTGCCAGCGGGCGGCGGGACCCCTACGAGCAGTACTTC
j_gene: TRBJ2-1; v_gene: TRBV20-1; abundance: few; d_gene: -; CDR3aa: CSAAPPGITYNEQFF; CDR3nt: TGCAGTGCTGCCCCACCAGGGATCACCTACAATGAGCAGTTCTTC
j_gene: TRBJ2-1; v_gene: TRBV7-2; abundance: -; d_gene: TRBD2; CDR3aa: CASSFGLAAYNEQFF; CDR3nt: TGTGCCAGCAGCTTCGGACTAGCGGCGTACAATGAGCAGTTCTTC
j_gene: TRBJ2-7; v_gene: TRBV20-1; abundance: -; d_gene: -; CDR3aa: CSARDRAKPSYEQYF; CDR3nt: TGCAGTGCTAGAGATCGAGCCAAACCTTCCTACGAGCAGTACTTC
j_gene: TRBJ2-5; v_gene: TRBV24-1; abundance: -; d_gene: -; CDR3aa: CATSGDRRQETQYF; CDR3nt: TGTGCCACCAGTGGAGACAGGAGGCAAGAGACCCAGTACTTC
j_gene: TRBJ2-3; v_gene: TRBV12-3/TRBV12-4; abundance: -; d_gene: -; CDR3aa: CASSWSSTSDTQYF; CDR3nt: TGTGCCAGCAGTTGGAGTAGCACGAGTGATACGCAGTATTTT
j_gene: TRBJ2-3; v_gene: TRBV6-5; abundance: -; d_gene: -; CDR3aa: CASSYLQGRSDTQYF; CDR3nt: TGTGCCAGCAGTTACCTCCAGGGGCGCTCAGATACGCAGTATTTT
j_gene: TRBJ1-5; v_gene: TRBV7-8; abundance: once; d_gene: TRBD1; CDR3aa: CASSIRQGALPQHF; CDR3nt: TGTGCCAGCAGCATCCGACAGGGGGCTTTGCCCCAGCATTTT
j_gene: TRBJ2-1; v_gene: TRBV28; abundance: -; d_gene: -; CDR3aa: CASRKTGVRSYNEQFF; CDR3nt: TGTGCCAGCAGAAAAACCGGGGTTCGCTCCTACAATGAGCAGTTCTTC
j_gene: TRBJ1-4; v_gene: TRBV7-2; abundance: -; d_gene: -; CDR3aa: CASSLGEPSYEKLFF; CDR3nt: TGTGCCAGCAGCCTTGGGGAGCCCTCCTATGAAAAACTGTTTTTT
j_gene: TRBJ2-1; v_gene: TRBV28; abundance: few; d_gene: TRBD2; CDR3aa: CASFGTSGGERNEQFF; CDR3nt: TGTGCCAGCTTCGGGACTAGCGGGGGGGAGAGAAATGAGCAGTTCTTC
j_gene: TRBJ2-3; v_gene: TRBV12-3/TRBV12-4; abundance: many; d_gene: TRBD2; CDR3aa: CASSPPRGRGGSDTQYF; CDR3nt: TGTGCCAGCAGCCCACCCCGGGGGCGGGGGGGTTCCGATACGCAGTATTTT
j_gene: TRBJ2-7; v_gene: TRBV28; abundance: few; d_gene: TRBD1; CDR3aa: CASSLDVEDRFYEQYF; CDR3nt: TGTGCCAGCAGTTTAGACGTGGAGGACAGGTTTTACGAGCAGTACTTC
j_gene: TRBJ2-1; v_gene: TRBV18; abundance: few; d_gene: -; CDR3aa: CASSPPGSRGNEQFF; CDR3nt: TGTGCCAGCTCACCACCGGGGAGTCGGGGCAATGAGCAGTTCTTC
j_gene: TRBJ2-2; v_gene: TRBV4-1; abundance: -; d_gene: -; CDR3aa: CASSQGPGTGELFF; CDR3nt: TGCGCCAGCAGCCAGGGGCCGGGGACCGGGGAGCTGTTTTTT
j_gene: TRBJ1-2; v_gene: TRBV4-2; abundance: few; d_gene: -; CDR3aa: CASSQGGVWGYTF; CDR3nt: TGTGCCAGCAGCCAAGGGGGGGTATGGGGCTACACCTTC
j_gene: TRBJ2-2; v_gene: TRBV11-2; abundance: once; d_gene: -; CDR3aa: CASSLWTENTGELFF; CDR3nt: TGTGCCAGCAGCCTCTGGACCGAGAACACCGGGGAGCTGTTTTTT
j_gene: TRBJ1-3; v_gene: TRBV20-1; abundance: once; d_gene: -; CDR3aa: CSARRSFSGNTIYF; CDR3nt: TGCAGTGCTAGACGGTCCTTCTCTGGAAACACCATATATTTT
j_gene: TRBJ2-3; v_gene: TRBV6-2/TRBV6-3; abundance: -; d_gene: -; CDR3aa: CASSYEFISTDAQYF; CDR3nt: TGTGCCAGCAGTTACGAGTTCATTAGCACAGATGCGCAGTATTTT
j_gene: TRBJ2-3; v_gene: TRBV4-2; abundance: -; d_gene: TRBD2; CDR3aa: CASSQTGGVTDTQYF; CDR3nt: TGTGCCAGCAGCCAAACCGGGGGGGTCACAGATACGCAGTATTTT
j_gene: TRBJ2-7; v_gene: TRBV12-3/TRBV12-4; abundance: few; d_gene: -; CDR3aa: CASRGGGDFSYEQYF; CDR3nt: TGTGCCAGCAGAGGGGGTGGTGATTTCTCCTACGAGCAGTACTTC
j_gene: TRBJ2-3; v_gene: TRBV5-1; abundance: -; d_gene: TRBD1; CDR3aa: CASSADRGGTDTQYF; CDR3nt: TGCGCCAGCAGCGCCGACAGGGGAGGTACAGATACGCAGTATTTT
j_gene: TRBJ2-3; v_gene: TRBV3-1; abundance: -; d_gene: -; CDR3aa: CASSLAERDTQYF; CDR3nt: TGTGCCAGCAGCCTGGCGGAACGCGATACGCAGTATTTT
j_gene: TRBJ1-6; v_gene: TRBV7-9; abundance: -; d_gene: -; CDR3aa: CASSGGGGRSPLHF; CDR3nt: TGTGCCAGCAGTGGGGGAGGGGGTCGGTCACCCCTCCACTTT
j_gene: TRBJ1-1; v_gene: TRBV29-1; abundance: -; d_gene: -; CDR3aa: CSARQILNTEAFF; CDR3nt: TGCAGCGCTCGACAGATCCTGAACACTGAAGCTTTCTTT
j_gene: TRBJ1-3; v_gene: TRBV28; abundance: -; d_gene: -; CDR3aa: CASSPPLDSVSGNTIYF; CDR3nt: TGTGCCAGCAGTCCCCCGTTAGACAGCGTCTCTGGAAACACCATATATTTT
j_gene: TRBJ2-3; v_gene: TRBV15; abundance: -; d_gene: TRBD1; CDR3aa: CATSSNTGEMPDTQYF; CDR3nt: TGTGCCACCAGCAGTAATACAGGGGAGATGCCAGATACGCAGTATTTT